This T cell receptor (beta chain) was recorded in a study of blood T cells in healthy people across ages. A J-beta primer mix and a sample-barcoded 5' primer were used in a second PCR of roughly 6 to 11 cycles. A template-switch adaptor that had 12 random nucleotides put a tag on each cDNA molecule. Every sample gave at least 2.5 million paired-end reads containing CDR3. Using its own MiXCR run on the 5' RACE reads, TCRdb lists one record per CDR3 protein. In the table there are roughly 1,300,000 distinct CDR3 sequences, approximately 63% of which are singletons. Donors gave roughly 10 milliliters of peripheral blood apiece. Per sample, a minimum of 6.5 million PBMCs were isolated. The CDR3 runs to 16 residues. Germline loops: CDR1 SGHTA, CDR2 FQGNSA. The ends lost 4 bases at V and 0 bases at J; junction bases unmatched: 5.

This clonotype originated in a man younger than 35 in good health. Specimen: blood. J is TRBJ2-3 and V is TRBV7-2; 9 nucleotides match TRBD1. CDR3 coding DNA: TGTGCCAGCAGCTCGACAGGGGGTACAAGCACAGATACGCAGTATTTT. This gives the protein CASSSTGGTSTDTQYF.